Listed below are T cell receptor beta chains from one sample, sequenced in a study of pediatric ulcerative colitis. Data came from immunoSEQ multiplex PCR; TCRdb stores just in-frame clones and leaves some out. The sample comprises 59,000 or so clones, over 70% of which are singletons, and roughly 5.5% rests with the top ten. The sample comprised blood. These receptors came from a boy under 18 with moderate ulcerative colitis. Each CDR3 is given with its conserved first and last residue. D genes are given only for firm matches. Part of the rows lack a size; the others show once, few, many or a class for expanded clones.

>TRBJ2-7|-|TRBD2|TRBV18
CASSPLAGAGVDEQYF
TGTGCCAGCTCACCGCTAGCGGGAGCCGGTGTCGACGAGCAGTACTTC
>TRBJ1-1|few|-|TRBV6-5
CASSLLVGNTEAFF
TGTGCCAGCAGTCTACTGGTTGGGAACACTGAAGCTTTCTTT
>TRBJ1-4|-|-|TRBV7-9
CASSLAPQRSAKANEKLFF
TGTGCCAGCAGCTTAGCTCCTCAAAGGAGTGCAAAGGCTAATGAAAAACTGTTTTTT
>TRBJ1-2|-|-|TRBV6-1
CASRENYGVNYGYTF
TGTGCCAGCAGGGAGAACTATGGGGTGAACTATGGCTACACCTTC
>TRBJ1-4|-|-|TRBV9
CASSAGSGTPNEKLFF
TGTGCCAGCAGCGCTGGATCCGGGACTCCTAATGAAAAACTGTTTTTT
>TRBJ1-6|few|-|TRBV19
CASSSQLLSSYNSPLHF
TGTGCCAGTAGTTCACAGCTCCTCAGCTCCTATAATTCACCCCTCCACTTT
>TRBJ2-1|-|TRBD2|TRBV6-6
CASSLGTSGRQNEQFF
TGTGCCAGCAGCTTAGGGACTAGCGGGAGACAGAATGAGCAGTTCTTC
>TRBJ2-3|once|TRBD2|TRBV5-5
CASSFPSGPSGGTSTDTQYF
TGTGCCAGCAGCTTCCCTTCAGGGCCTAGCGGGGGGACTAGCACAGATACGCAGTATTTT
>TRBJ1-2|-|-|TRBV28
CASSIPQSSGYTF
TGTGCCAGCAGTATCCCACAGAGCTCTGGCTACACCTTC
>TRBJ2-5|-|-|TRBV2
CASITGEGQETQYF
TGTGCCAGCATTACGGGAGAGGGTCAAGAGACCCAGTACTTC
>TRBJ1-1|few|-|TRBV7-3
CASSLGSENTEAFF
TGTGCCAGCAGCTTAGGATCCGAGAACACTGAAGCTTTCTTT
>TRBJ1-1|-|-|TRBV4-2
CASSSRAGGPEAFF
TGTGCCAGCAGCTCACGGGCGGGGGGCCCTGAAGCTTTCTTT
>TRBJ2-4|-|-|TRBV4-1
CASSQLHGSQNIQYF
TGCGCCAGCAGCCAATTACACGGGAGTCAAAACATTCAGTACTTC
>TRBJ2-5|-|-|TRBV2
CASSALSRGGETQYF
TGTGCCAGCAGTGCCTTAAGCAGGGGTGGGGAGACCCAGTACTTC
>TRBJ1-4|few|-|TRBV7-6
CASSLAIRPRANEKLFF
TGTGCCAGCAGCTTAGCAATCAGACCCAGGGCTAATGAAAAACTGTTTTTT
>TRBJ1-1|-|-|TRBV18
CASSPFVWENTEAFF
TGTGCCAGCTCACCCTTTGTATGGGAAAATACTGAAGCTTTCTTT
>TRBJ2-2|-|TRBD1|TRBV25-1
CASSESSGQGGGELFF
TGTGCCAGCAGTGAATCGTCGGGACAGGGAGGCGGGGAGCTGTTTTTT
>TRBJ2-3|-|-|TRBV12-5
CASGERQGTDTQYF
TGTGCTAGTGGAGAGAGACAGGGCACAGATACGCAGTATTTT
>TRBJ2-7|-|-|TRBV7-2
CASSLQDSYEQYF
TGTGCCAGCAGCTTACAAGACTCCTACGAGCAGTACTTC
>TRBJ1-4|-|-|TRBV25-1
CASRKRSYATNEKLFF
TGTGCCAGCAGAAAAAGGTCATATGCAACTAATGAAAAACTGTTTTTT
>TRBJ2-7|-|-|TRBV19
CASSADSRTHEQYF
TGTGCCAGTAGTGCGGACAGCAGGACCCACGAGCAGTACTTC
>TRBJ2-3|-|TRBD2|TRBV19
CASSIGAGGPDTQYF
TGTGCCAGTAGTATTGGAGCGGGAGGGCCAGATACGCAGTATTTT
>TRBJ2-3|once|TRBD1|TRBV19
CASSLGDSSTDTQYF
TGTGCCAGTAGTTTAGGGGACAGTAGCACAGATACGCAGTATTTT
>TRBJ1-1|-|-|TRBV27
CASSLGRSRTLNTEAFF
TGTGCCAGCAGTTTAGGACGGTCGAGGACCCTGAACACTGAAGCTTTCTTT
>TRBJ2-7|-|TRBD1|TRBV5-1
CASSFTGQGVEQYF
TGCGCCAGCAGCTTTACGGGACAGGGGGTCGAGCAGTACTTC
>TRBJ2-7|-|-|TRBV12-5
CAEGGRGSEQYF
TGTGCCGAGGGGGGCAGGGGATCCGAGCAGTACTTC
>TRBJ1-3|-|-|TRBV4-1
CASSQDPRGPGNTIYF
TGCGCCAGCAGCCAAGACCCCCGGGGGCCGGGAAACACCATATATTTT
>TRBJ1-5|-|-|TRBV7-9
CASSSGGYSNQPQHF
TGTGCCAGCAGCTCGGGGGGGTATAGCAATCAGCCCCAGCATTTT
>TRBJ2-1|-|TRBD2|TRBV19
CASSIGLATDEQFF
TGTGCCAGTAGTATCGGACTAGCTACGGATGAGCAGTTCTTC
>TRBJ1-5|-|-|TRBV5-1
CASSLGGGWDQPQHF
TGCGCCAGCAGCTTGGGAGGGGGATGGGATCAGCCCCAGCATTTT
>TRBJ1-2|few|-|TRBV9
CASSGNYGYTF
TGTGCCAGCAGCGGAAACTATGGCTACACCTTC
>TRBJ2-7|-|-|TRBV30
CAWIMGYEQYF
TGTGCCTGGATAATGGGGTACGAGCAGTACTTC
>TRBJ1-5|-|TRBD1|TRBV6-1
CASSGRRDRLRNQPQHF
TGTGCCAGCAGTGGGCGCCGGGACAGGCTTCGCAATCAGCCCCAGCATTTT
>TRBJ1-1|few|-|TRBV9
CASSVVPDTEAFF
TGTGCCAGCAGCGTAGTTCCTGACACTGAAGCTTTCTTT
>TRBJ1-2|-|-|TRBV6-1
CASRGTKVFGYGYTF
TGTGCCAGCAGAGGGACTAAAGTTTTTGGCTATGGCTACACCTTC
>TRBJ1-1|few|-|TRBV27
CASSLLRSSEAFF
TGTGCCAGCAGTTTATTGCGTAGTTCTGAAGCTTTCTTT